This T cell receptor beta chain derives from a study of graft-versus-host responses after intestinal transplantation. Points from the study as a whole: The presence of high graft-versus-host to host-versus-graft clonal ratios in allografts characterized patients with graft-donor T cell macrochimerism. Declining HvG levels early post-transplant were linked to peak circulating GvH clone levels.

This clone was detected a few times. The germline V gene has CDR1 MNHEY and CDR2 SVGAGI. J gave up 8 bases and V 4 bases, and 5 bases lay outside the gene matches. The CDR3 spans 14 residues. Sequenced by immunoSEQ multiplex PCR; TCRdb stores in-frame clones only, minus some. The data contain 7,700 or so clones, more than 25% of them singletons. After the reaction, proliferating CFSE-low CD3+CD4+ and CD3+CD8+ responders were sorted. The chain uses TRBV6-5 and TRBJ1-4, with 9 nucleotides matching TRBD1. The clonotype originates from a human patient who was an organ donor for intestinal transplantation. The specimen comprised alloreactive CD4+ T cells from a mixed lymphocyte reaction culture, sampled before transplantation. The subset here: CFSE-low proliferating T cells sorted from roughly six-day pre-transplant mixed lymphocyte reaction (GvH or HvG direction). The CDR3 DNA follows: TGTGCCAGCAGTTTCGGGACAGGGAGCGAAAAACTGTTTTTT. This gives the protein CASSFGTGSEKLFF.